This entry is about one T cell receptor beta chain. Its antigen is not identified. TCRdb passed the RACE reads through MiXCR, listing each CDR3 protein once. The repertoire holds tens of thousands of distinct CDR3 sequences, with 9.5% to 15% as singletons. The data belong to a study of human T cells and chemical hapten exposure. Findings and caveats of the study: Expanded TCRs made up significantly more big CDR3 similarity clusters than controls did. Patch test score was positively correlated with the counts of PT1 expanded TCRs.

The length of the CDR3 is 14 residues. Germline V gives CDR1 SGHKS, CDR2 YYEKEE (reference sequence). Trimming pared 1 base from V and 8 bases from J, leaving 10 bases between. The time point is: patch test 3, about 24 weeks after DPC sensitization. Documented treatment: therapeutic diphenylcyclopropenone sensitization with weekly scalp DPC. It was from unfractionated whole blood that total RNA was extracted. The input for sequencing was whole blood, taken in connection with sensitization to the hapten diphenylcyclopropenone (DPC). This TCR was recovered from a man aged 25-45 years with alopecia areata. Some clones in this sample may be carry-over from other donors' samples. The V gene is TRBV5-5, the J gene TRBJ1-6; possibly TRBD1 for D (6 bases). The CDR3 sequence: CASSLTGSDSPLHF. The CDR3, as DNA: TGTGCCAGCAGCTTGACAGGGAGTGATTCACCCCTCCACTTT.